This TCR beta chain originates from a study of Ad26.COV2.S vaccination and SARS-CoV-2 variants. About the study: Administration of Ad26.COV2.S was intramuscular, either once or twice 56 days apart.

CDR3 length: 13 amino acids. Trimming shortened V by 3 bases and J by 4 bases, and 12 bases separated the two germline ends. The germline gives CDR1 SQVTM, CDR2 ANQGSEA. Treatment here: around 19 received Ad26.COV2.S at low or high dose, single or two shots; a few received placebo; per-sample allocation not given. Collection of the samples took place on day 63 after the first injection of vaccine or placebo. An Ad26 vector carrying the Wuhan-strain SARS-CoV-2 spike served as the vaccine. A remark on this clone: Its antigen is unidentified.

Overall study findings and caveats: Non-spike TCR breadth was similar in vaccine and placebo recipients.

The repertoire was sequenced with immunoSEQ multiplex PCR; TCRdb's copy has only in-frame clones and lacks some. The sample lists 330,000 or so clones; approximately 87% were seen once. The V call is TRBV29-1, the J call TRBJ1-2, with unresolved D. This sample comprised peripheral blood, obtained in a trial of Ad26.COV2.S vaccine versus placebo. This receptor was identified in a person between 18 and 65 years old who received the Ad26.COV2.S COVID-19 vaccine or a placebo. The CDR3 region has the DNA TGCAGCGTTGAGTGGGAATTTGGCTATGGCTACACCTTC. Encoded protein: CSVEWEFGYGYTF.